A single sample is the source of the 17 T cell receptor beta chains below, sequenced in a study of pediatric ulcerative colitis. The data were produced by immunoSEQ multiplex PCR, yet TCRdb's version contains in-frame clones alone and is incomplete. Of 30,000 to 40,000 clones in the sample, about 81% were seen once. During colonoscopy, one to two rectal pinch biopsies were collected. The specimen sequenced was gut tissue. These receptors originate from a boy younger than 18 with severe ulcerative colitis.

The CDR3 DNA reads as TGTGCCAGCAGCTTATCCAAATATTCACCCCTCCACTTT. It translates to CASSLSKYSPLHF. The V and J genes are TRBV7-3 and TRBJ1-6; unclear D gene. This CDR3 spans 13 amino acids. V dropped 2 bases and J dropped 8 bases, with 7 bases sitting between them. Germline V CDR1 and CDR2: SGHTA, FQGTGA.

V is TRBV6-1 and J is TRBJ1-1; 10 nucleotides match TRBD1. CDR1 and CDR2 from the germline V gene are MNHNS and SASEGT. The length of the CDR3 is 15 residues. V gave up 4 bases and J gave up 2 bases; unmatched junction bases: 4. CDR3 bases: TGTGCCAGCAGTGCCAGACAGGGGGCCAACACTGAAGCTTTCTTT. Protein product: CASSARQGANTEAFF.

The rearrangement joins TRBV5-1 to TRBJ1-1; D is possibly TRBD1 (5 bases). V gave up 6 bases and J gave up 6 bases, with 12 bases separating them. The CDR3 covers 12 residues. Germline V CDR1 and CDR2: SGHRS, YFSETQ. The CDR3 DNA reads TGCGCCAGCAAGGGTTGGGGCGCTGAAGCTTTCTTT. Translating gives CASKGWGAEAFF.

The V gene is TRBV7-8, the J gene TRBJ2-3, with 11 bases that match TRBD1. The CDR3 is 17 amino acids. J was trimmed by 6 bases and V by 1 base; bases with no gene match: 9. The germline CDR1 and CDR2 sequences are SGHVS and FQNEAQ. The CDR3 protein is CASSLGFGTGGPDTQYF. As DNA, the CDR3 is TGTGCCAGCAGCTTAGGTTTCGGGACAGGGGGTCCCGATACGCAGTATTTT.

The V and J genes are TRBV6-1 and TRBJ1-5, with D possibly matching TRBD1 (5 bases). The V gene's germline CDR1 is MNHNS and CDR2 SASEGT. Trimming removed 7 bases at V and 1 base at J, with 14 bases between. The CDR3 is 15 residues long. As DNA, the CDR3 is TGTGCCAGCAAGTACGGGACCGAAAGCAATCAGCCCCAGCATTTT. This encodes CASKYGTESNQPQHF.

The gene calls are TRBV6-1 and TRBJ2-3; 7 bases map to TRBD1. The CDR3 totals 14 residues. CDR1 is MNHNS, CDR2 SASEGT, per germline. V lost 8 bases to trimming and J lost 0 bases; unmatched junction nucleotides: 5. The CDR3 DNA sequence: TGTGCCAGCGTGAGGGGGCCCAGCACAGATACGCAGTATTTT. Protein sequence: CASVRGPSTDTQYF.

The chain has TRBV11-2 and TRBJ2-3; a possible D gene is TRBD2 (6 bases). The CDR3 has 13 amino acids. Germline V lookup: CDR1 SGHAT, CDR2 FQNNGV. Trimming stripped 0 bases from V and 6 bases from J, with 7 bases between. The CDR3 DNA is TGTGCCAGCAGCTTAGATCGGGGGGATACGCAGTATTTT. This sequence encodes CASSLDRGDTQYF.

The V call is TRBV13, the J call TRBJ2-5; TRBD2 agrees at 8 bases. The trim removed 1 base at V and 5 bases at J, leaving 3 bases unmatched. The CDR3 spans 14 residues. Germline V gene data show CDR1 as PRHDT and CDR2 as FYEKMQ (reference sequence). Here the CDR3 reads CASSLAGGLETQYF. The CDR3 region has the DNA TGTGCCAGCAGCTTAGCGGGGGGGCTGGAGACCCAGTACTTC.

The V call is TRBV29-1, the J call TRBJ2-2, with D unclear. This CDR3 region has 16 residues. Germline V gives CDR1 SQVTM, CDR2 ANQGSEA. The V and J ends lost 2 bases and 0 bases respectively, with 13 bases between them. CDR3 protein: CSVESRTSTNTGELFF. The CDR3 DNA is TGCAGCGTTGAATCCCGGACCTCAACGAACACCGGGGAGCTGTTTTTT.

The V and J genes are TRBV29-1 and TRBJ1-2; TRBD1 matches 7 bases. The CDR3 extends over 12 amino acids. Germline CDR1 and CDR2: SQVTM and ANQGSEA. V lost 7 bases to trimming and J lost 6 bases; unmatched junction nucleotides: 8. The CDR3 loop is CSALGGGDGYTF. The CDR3 DNA reads TGCAGCGCCCTAGGAGGGGGCGATGGCTACACCTTC.

This chain uses TRBV6-5 with TRBJ1-3; D gene unclear. Looked up from germline, CDR1 is MNHEY and CDR2 is SVGAGI. With 0 bases removed from V and 4 bases from J, the gap between germline ends came to 13 bases. This CDR3 is 16 amino acids long. CDR3 nucleotide sequence: TGTGCCAGCAGTTACTCGAGCCACCCCGGGGGAAACACCATATATTTT. Residues: CASSYSSHPGGNTIYF.

This rearrangement joins TRBV4-2 to TRBJ1-3; D is unresolved. V lost 0 bases and J 10 bases, leaving 10 bases between the germline ends. This CDR3 is 13 amino acids long. Germline V lookup: CDR1 LGHNA, CDR2 YNFKEQ. The chain's CDR3 is CASSQDVGGTIYF. DNA for the CDR3: TGTGCCAGCAGCCAAGATGTAGGAGGGACCATATATTTT.

The rearrangement joins TRBV12-5 to TRBJ2-1; no clear D. The CDR3 consists of 13 residues. The ends were cut back, 2 bases at V and 10 bases at J, with 12 bases in the middle. CDR1 and CDR2 (germline): LGHNT, FRNRAP. CDR3 coding DNA: TGTGCTAGTGGTTTGACTCCGTCCCCGGAGCAGTTCTTC. Translated: CASGLTPSPEQFF. Supplemented by reference TRBV12-5 and TRBJ2-1, the full variable domain reads DARVTQTPRHKVTEMGQEVTMRCQPILGHNTVFWYRQTMMQGLELLAYFRNRAPLDDSGMPKDRFSAEMPDATLATLKIQPSEPRDSAVYFCASGLTPSPEQFFGPGTRLTVL.

This clone was observed once. V is TRBV29-1 and J is TRBJ2-3; no clear D. Per the germline V gene, CDR1 is SQVTM and CDR2 is ANQGSEA. V lost 0 bases, J lost 1 base, and 23 bases lay in between. This CDR3 comprises 19 residues. The CDR3 nucleotides are TGCAGCGTTGAAGAATGGAGTCCGGATAGTCCGAGTCGCACAGATACGCAGTATTTT. Its protein product is CSVEEWSPDSPSRTDTQYF.

This clone appeared a single time. A read error may account for a junction end that differs from germline. The rearrangement uses TRBV7-7 and TRBJ1-1; the D is unclear. CDR3 length: 13 residues. CDR1 and CDR2 (germline): SSHAT, FNYEAQ (reference sequence). Here the CDR3 reads CASSLSTDTEAFF. The CDR3 bases are TGTGCTAGCAGCTTATCGACGGACACTGAAGCTTTCTTT.

This clone appeared once. The chain has TRBV7-6 and TRBJ1-1, with D uncertain. V was shortened by 8 bases and J by 0 bases, with 10 bases between the two germline ends. Germline assignment: CDR1 SGHVS and CDR2 FNYEAQ. The CDR3 contains 13 residues. The CDR3 sequence: CASAPLMNTEAFF. The CDR3 bases are TGTGCCAGCGCCCCCCTCATGAACACTGAAGCTTTCTTT.

The chain has TRBV7-8 and TRBJ1-2; the D gene is possibly TRBD1 (5 bases). V was pared by 5 bases and J by 3 bases, with 28 bases between. The CDR3 totals 19 residues. Germline V gives CDR1 SGHVS, CDR2 FQNEAQ. The CDR3 sequence: CASSTGVLAGYNEDYGYTF. The CDR3 DNA follows: TGTGCCAGCAGCACCGGAGTATTGGCAGGGTACAATGAGGACTATGGCTACACCTTC. Combining the CDR3 with reference TRBV7-8 and TRBJ1-2 gives the whole variable domain GAGVSQSPRYKVAKRGQDVALRCDPISGHVSLFWYQQALGQGPEFLTYFQNEAQLDKSGLPSDRFFAERPEGSVSTLKIQRTQQEDSAVYLCASSTGVLAGYNEDYGYTFGSGTRLTVV.